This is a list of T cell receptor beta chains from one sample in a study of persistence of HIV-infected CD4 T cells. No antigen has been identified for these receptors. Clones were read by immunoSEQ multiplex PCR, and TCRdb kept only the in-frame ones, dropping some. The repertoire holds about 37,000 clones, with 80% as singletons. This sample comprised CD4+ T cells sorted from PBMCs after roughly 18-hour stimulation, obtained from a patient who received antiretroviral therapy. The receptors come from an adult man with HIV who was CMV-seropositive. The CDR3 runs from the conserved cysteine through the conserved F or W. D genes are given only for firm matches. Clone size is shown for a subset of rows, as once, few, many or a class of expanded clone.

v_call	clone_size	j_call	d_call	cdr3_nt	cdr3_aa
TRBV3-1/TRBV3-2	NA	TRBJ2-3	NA	TGTGCCAGCAGCCAAGCCTCCGATCCCAGGAAGACGCAGTATTTT	CASSQASDPRKTQYF
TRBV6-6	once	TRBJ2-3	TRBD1	TGTGCCACTAACCGACAGGGGTTGGATACGCAGTATTTT	CATNRQGLDTQYF
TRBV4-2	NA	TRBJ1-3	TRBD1	TGTGCCAGCAGCCTTCAGGGGGCAGAAGGAAACACCATATATTTT	CASSLQGAEGNTIYF
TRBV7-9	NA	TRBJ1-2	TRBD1	TGTGCCAGCAGCCCCTCGGACAGGGCCTATGGCTACACCTTC	CASSPSDRAYGYTF
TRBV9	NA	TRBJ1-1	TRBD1	TGTGCCAGCAGCGTAGGGGGACAGAAGAACACTGAAGCTTTCTTT	CASSVGGQKNTEAFF
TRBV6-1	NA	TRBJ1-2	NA	TGTGCCAGCAGTGAAGAGGTTAGAGGGTTTAACTATGGCTACACCTTC	CASSEEVRGFNYGYTF
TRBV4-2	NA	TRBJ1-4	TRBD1	TGTGCCAGCAGTCCCAGCCAGGGGGCTAGGGAAAAACTGTTTTTT	CASSPSQGAREKLFF
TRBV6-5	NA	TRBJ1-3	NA	TGTGCCAGCAGTAGAGGAGCCTCTGGAAACACCATATATTTT	CASSRGASGNTIYF
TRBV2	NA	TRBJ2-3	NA	TGTGCCAGCAGTGAATGGTACTCCTCAACAGATACGCAGTATTTT	CASSEWYSSTDTQYF
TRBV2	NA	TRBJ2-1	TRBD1	TGTGCCAGCCTTTTCGGGACAGGCCGCTATGAGCAGTTCTTC	CASLFGTGRYEQFF
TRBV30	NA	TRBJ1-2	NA	TGTGCCTGGAGTGTTAGTGGGTTTGGCTACACCTTC	CAWSVSGFGYTF
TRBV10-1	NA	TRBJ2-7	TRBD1	TGCGCCAGCAGTGCGGCGGACAGGGTCAACGAGCAGTACTTC	CASSAADRVNEQYF
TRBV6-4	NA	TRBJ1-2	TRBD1	TGTGCCAGCCGCCGGACAGGGGCCAACCTTAACTATGGCTACACCTTC	CASRRTGANLNYGYTF
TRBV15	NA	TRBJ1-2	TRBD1	TGTGCCACCAGCAGATTCCTAGGCGTAGGGGGCGGCTATGGCTACACCTTC	CATSRFLGVGGGYGYTF
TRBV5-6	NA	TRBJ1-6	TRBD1	TGTGCCAGCAGCTTTGACAGGGCGACTTCACCCCTCCACTTT	CASSFDRATSPLHF
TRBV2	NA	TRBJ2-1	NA	TGTGCCAGCAGTGAAGCCGACCTTAACTCCTACAATGAGCAGTTCTTC	CASSEADLNSYNEQFF
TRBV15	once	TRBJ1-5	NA	TGTGCCACCAGCAGCCGGGACGGGGGGAGGCCCCAGCATTTT	CATSSRDGGRPQHF
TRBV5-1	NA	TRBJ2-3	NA	TGCGCCAGCAGCATAATGTCGGGGGGCACAGATACGCAGTATTTT	CASSIMSGGTDTQYF
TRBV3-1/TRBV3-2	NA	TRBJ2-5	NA	TGTGCCAGCGGGGCGGGGGAGACCCAGTACTTC	CASGAGETQYF
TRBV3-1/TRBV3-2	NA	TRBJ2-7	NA	TGTGCCAGCAGCCAAGATATCACGTCCTACGAGCAGTACTTC	CASSQDITSYEQYF
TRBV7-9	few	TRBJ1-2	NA	TGTGCCAGCAGCTTATCAGGGTTGGAAGGCTACACCTTC	CASSLSGLEGYTF
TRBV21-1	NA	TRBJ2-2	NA	TGTGCCAGCAGCTATAAGAGGGACAGAAGAACCGGGGAGCTGTTTTTT	CASSYKRDRRTGELFF
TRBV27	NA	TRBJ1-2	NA	TGTGCCAGCAGCCAGGGTCTGGGGAGCTATGGCTACACCTTC	CASSQGLGSYGYTF
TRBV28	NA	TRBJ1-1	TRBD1	TGTGCCAGTAAAAATTGGGGACAGGGAACGAACACTGAAGCTTTCTTT	CASKNWGQGTNTEAFF
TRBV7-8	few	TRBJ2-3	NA	TGTGCCAGCAGCATCTCTACAGATACGCAGTATTTT	CASSISTDTQYF
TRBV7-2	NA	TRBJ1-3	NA	TGTGCCAGCAGCCTGGACGTCTCTGGAAACACCATATATTTT	CASSLDVSGNTIYF
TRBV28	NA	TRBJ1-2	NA	TGTGCCAGCAGTCCCCCGGACGGATGGCGTGGCTACACCTTC	CASSPPDGWRGYTF
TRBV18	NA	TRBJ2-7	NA	TGTGCCAGCTCTCCGGGACGTATCTCCTACGAGCAGTACTTC	CASSPGRISYEQYF
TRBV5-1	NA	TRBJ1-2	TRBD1	TGCGCCAGCAGCTCGGGACAGACCTATGGCTACACCTTC	CASSSGQTYGYTF
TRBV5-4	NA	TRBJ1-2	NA	TGTGCCAGCAGCTCCCCCGTTGAGGGGTTATCCTATGGCTACACCTTC	CASSSPVEGLSYGYTF
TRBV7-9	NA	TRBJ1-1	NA	TGTGCCAGCAGCTCCTTTAGTGGTGGTACTGAAGCTTTCTTT	CASSSFSGGTEAFF
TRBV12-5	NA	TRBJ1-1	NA	TGTGCTAGTGGTCTACAGGGTAACACTGAAGCTTTCTTT	CASGLQGNTEAFF
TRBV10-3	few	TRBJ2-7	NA	TGTGCCATCAGTGAGCAGGGGAGGGAGCAGTACTTC	CAISEQGREQYF
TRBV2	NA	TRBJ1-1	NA	TGTGCCAGCAGTGAAGAGGGGGGCACTGAAGCTTTCTTT	CASSEEGGTEAFF
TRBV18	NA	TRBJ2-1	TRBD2	TGTGCCAGCTCACCACGAGGGACTAGTAATGAGCAGTTCTTC	CASSPRGTSNEQFF
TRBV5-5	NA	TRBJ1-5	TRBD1	TGTGCCAGCAGCTCGACAGGGCACGATCAGCCCCAGCATTTT	CASSSTGHDQPQHF
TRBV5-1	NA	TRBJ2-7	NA	TGCGCCAGCAGCTTTGAGTGGCCGGGCGAGCAGTACTTC	CASSFEWPGEQYF
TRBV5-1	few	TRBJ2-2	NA	TGCGCCAGCAGCTTGGAGCCTCAGGGGAATTCCGGGGAGCTGTTTTTT	CASSLEPQGNSGELFF
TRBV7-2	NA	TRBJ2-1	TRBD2	TGTGCCAGCAGCTCGGGACTAGCGGGGGGTGAGCAGTTCTTC	CASSSGLAGGEQFF
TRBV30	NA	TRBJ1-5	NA	TGTGCCTGGAGTGCAGGGCAGGACGGGGGGCCCCAGCATTTT	CAWSAGQDGGPQHF
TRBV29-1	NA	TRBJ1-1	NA	TGCAGCGTTTGGGAAAGGAACACTGAAGCTTTCTTT	CSVWERNTEAFF
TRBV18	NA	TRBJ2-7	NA	TGTGCCAGCTCACCGGGGGCGAACTCCTACGAGCAGTACTTC	CASSPGANSYEQYF